This record concerns one TCR beta chain sequence. Its matching antigen is unknown. In TCRdb, the reads were re-called with MiXCR into one record per CDR3 protein. The table has more than 250,000 distinct CDR3 sequences, more than 20% seen once. The CDR3 has 12 amino acids. V shed 4 bases and J shed 8 bases, with 9 bases lying between them. Germline-derived CDR1 and CDR2 are ENHRY and SYGVKD. This specimen belongs to a study of T cell repertoires in cytomegalovirus infection. The wider study: In the study, CMV epitopes included recently identified HLA-C-restricted and well-studied HLA-B-restricted ones. General observations from the study: The ex vivo response was dominated by HLA-C-restricted CMV-specific TCR beta clonotypes.

This chain connects TRBV10-3 to TRBJ2-1; D is unclear. The TCR was taken from a human donor in good health (CMV status not recorded). Some clones in this sample may be carry-over from other donors' samples. Sample: cultured PBMCs, taken from culture after CMV antigen stimulation. This CDR3 reads CAISVSLHEQFF. For the CDR3, the DNA is TGTGCCATCAGTGTAAGTTTGCATGAGCAGTTCTTC.